This T cell receptor (beta chain) came from a study of blood T cell repertoires in COVID-19. At the level of the study: Both acute and convalescent COVID-19 samples were obtained from the United States, Italy and Spain. PBMCs, B-cell-depleted T cells, or T cells were the source of the cDNA or gDNA that made up the material.

Per the authors' pipeline: Reference gene primer amplification in the assay estimated nucleated cell counts. The assay was immunoSEQ multiplex PCR, and TCRdb's table has in-frame clones only and misses some. V, J and clone size are taken as reported in that table, and D and trimming were inferred from the DNA itself. The table lists 190,000 or so clones, around 85% of them singletons, with around 9.5% in the top ten. This CDR3 is 16 amino acids long. The trim removed 3 bases at V and 4 bases at J, leaving 10 bases unmatched. The germline V gene has CDR1 MGHRA and CDR2 YSYEKL. V and J are TRBV4-1 and TRBJ1-1; 8 bases are a match to TRBD1. The sequence was collected from a woman older than 75 with acute or convalescent COVID-19. The sequenced material came from peripheral blood. CDR3 nucleotides: TGCGCCAGCAGCCATTCGGACAGGGATGTGGGCACTGAAGCTTTCTTT. It yields the protein CASSHSDRDVGTEAFF.